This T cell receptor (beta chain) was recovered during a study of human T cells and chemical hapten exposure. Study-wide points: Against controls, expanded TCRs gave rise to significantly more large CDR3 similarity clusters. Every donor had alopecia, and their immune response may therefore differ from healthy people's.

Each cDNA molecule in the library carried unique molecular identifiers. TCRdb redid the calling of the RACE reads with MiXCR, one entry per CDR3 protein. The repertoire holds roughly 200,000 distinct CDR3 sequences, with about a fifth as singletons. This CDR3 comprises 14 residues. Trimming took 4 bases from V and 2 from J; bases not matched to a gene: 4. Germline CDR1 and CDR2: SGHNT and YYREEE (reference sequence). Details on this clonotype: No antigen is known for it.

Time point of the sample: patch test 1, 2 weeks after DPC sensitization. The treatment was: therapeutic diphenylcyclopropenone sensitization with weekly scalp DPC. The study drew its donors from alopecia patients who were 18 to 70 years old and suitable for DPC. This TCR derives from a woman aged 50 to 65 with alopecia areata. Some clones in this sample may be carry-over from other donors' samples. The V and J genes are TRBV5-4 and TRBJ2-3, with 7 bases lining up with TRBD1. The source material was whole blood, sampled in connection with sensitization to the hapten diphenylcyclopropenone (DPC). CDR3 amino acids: CASSMGQITDTQYF. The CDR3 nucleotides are TGTGCCAGCAGCATGGGACAGATCACAGATACGCAGTATTTT.